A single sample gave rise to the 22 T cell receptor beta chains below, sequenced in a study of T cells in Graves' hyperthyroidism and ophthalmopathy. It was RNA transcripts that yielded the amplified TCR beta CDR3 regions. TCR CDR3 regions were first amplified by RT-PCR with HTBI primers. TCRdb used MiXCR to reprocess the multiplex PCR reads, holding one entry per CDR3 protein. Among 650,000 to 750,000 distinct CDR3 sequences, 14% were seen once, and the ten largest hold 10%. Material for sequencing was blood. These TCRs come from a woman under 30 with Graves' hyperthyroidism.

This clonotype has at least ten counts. The CDR3, as DNA: TGTGCCAGCACTCTATTGGGTGAAGGGACCCAGTACTTC. Protein: CASTLLGEGTQYF. The chain joins TRBV2 to TRBJ2-5; D not certain. CDR1 is SNHLY, CDR2 FYNNEI, per germline. The CDR3 has 13 amino acids. Trimming left V 7 bases short and J 7 bases short, with 16 bases between.

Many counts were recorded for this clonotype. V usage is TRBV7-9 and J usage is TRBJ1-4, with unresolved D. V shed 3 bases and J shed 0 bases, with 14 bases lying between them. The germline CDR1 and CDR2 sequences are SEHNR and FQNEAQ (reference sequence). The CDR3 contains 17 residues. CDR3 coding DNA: TGTGCCAGCAGCTTGTCCCCACTCCCAGCAACTAATGAAAAACTGTTTTTT. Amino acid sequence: CASSLSPLPATNEKLFF.

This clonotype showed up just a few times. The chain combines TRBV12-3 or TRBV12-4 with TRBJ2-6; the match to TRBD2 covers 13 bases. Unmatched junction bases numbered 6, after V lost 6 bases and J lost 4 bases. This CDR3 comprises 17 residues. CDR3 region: CASRRLAGGTGANVLTF. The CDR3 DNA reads TGTGCCAGCAGGCGACTAGCGGGAGGAACGGGGGCCAACGTCCTGACTTTC.

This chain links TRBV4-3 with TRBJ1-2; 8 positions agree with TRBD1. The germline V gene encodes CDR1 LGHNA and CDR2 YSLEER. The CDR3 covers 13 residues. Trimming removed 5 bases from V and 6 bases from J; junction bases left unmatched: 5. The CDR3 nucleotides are TGCGCCAGCAGCTTCCGGACAGGGAATGGCTACACCTTC. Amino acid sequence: CASSFRTGNGYTF.

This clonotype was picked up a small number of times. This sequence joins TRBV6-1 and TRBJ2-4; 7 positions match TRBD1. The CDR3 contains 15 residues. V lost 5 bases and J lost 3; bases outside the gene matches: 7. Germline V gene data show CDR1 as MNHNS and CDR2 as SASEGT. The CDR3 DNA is TGTGCCAGCAGTACCCCCGGGACAGACAAAAACATTCAGTACTTC. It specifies CASSTPGTDKNIQYF.

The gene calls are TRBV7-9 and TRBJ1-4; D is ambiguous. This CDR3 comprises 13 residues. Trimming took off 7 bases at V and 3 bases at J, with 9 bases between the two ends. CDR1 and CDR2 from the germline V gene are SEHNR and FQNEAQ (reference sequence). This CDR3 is CASTLAPNEKLFF. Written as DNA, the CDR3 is TGTGCCAGCACGTTAGCCCCTAATGAAAAACTGTTTTTT.

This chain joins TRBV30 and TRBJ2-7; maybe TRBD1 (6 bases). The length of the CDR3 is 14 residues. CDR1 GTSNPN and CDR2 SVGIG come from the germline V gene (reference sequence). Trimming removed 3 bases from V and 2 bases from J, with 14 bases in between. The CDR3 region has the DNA TGTGCCTGGAGGGAAGGACAGTTAACCTACGAGCAGTACTTC. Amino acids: CAWREGQLTYEQYF.

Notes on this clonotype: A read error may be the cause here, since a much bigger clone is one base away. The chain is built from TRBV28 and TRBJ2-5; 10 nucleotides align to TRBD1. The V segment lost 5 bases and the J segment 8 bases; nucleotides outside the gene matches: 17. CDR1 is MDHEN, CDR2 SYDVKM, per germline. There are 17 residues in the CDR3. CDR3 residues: CASSPGQGSGWRDTQYF. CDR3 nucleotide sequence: TGTGCCAGCAGTCCGGGACAGGGGAGTGGGTGGCGAGATACCCAGTACTTC.

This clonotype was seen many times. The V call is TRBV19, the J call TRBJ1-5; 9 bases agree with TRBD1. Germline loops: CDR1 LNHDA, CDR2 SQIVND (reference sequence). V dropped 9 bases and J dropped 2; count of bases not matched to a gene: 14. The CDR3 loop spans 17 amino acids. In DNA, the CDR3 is TGTGCCAGCCGAAAGATACCTGGGACAGGGCGCAATCAGCCCCAGCATTTT. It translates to CASRKIPGTGRNQPQHF.

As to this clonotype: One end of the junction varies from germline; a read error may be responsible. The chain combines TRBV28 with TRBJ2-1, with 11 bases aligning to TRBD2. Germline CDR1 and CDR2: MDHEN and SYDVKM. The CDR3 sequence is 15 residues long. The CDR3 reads CASSLPSGGMNEQLF. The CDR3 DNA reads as TGTGCCAGCAGTTTACCTAGCGGGGGGATGAATGAGCAGCTCTTC. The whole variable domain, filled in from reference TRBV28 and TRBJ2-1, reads DVKVTQSSRYLVKRTGEKVFLECVQDMDHENMFWYRQDPGLGLRLIYFSYDVKMKEKGDIPEGYSVSREKKERFSLILESASTNQTSMYLCASSLPSGGMNEQLFGPGTRLTVL.

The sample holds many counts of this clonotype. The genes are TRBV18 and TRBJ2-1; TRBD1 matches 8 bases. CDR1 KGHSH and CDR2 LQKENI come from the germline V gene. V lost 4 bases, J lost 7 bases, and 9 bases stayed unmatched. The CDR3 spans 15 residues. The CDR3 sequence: CASSLQGARRNEQFF. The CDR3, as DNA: TGTGCCAGCTCACTCCAGGGGGCGCGACGAAATGAGCAGTTCTTC.

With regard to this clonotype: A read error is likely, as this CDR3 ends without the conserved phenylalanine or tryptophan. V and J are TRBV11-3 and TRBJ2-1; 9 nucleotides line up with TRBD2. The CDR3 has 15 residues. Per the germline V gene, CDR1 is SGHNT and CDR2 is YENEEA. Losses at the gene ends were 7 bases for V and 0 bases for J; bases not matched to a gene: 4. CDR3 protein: CASTKRGDSYNEQFV. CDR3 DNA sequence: TGTGCCAGCACCAAGCGGGGGGACTCCTACAATGAGCAGTTCGTC.

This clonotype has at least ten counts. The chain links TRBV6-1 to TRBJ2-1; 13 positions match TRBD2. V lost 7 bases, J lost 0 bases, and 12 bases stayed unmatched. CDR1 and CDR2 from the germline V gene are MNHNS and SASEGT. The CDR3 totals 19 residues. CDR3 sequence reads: CASTRTSGRRGGSYNEQFF. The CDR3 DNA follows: TGTGCCAGCACTCGGACTAGCGGGAGAAGGGGGGGCTCCTACAATGAGCAGTTCTTC.

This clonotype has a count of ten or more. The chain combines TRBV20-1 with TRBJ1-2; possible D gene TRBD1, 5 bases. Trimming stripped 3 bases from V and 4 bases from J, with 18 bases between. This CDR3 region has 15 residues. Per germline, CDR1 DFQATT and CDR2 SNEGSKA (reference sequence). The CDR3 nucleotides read TGCAGTGCTAGGGATACCGGGGCGGGAGGCTATGGCTACACCTTC. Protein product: CSARDTGAGGYGYTF.

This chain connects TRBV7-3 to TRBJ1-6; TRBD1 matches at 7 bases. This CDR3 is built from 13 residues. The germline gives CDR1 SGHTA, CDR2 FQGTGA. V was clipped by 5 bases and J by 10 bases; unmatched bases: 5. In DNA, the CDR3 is TGTGCCAGCAGCAAACGACAGGGATCACCCCTCCACTTT. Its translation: CASSKRQGSPLHF.

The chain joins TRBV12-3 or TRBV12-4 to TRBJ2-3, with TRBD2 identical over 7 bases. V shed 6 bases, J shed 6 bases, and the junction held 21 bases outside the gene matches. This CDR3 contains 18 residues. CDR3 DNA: TGTGCCAGCAGGGCCTATATGGCTGCGGGAGATGTATTGGATACGCAGTATTTT. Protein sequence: CASRAYMAAGDVLDTQYF.

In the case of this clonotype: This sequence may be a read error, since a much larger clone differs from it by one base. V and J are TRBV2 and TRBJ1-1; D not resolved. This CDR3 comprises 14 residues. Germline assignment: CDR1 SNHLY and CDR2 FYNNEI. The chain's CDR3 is CTSNPRQGNTEAFF. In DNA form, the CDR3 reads TGTACCAGCAACCCCCGGCAAGGGAACACTGAAGCTTTCTTT.

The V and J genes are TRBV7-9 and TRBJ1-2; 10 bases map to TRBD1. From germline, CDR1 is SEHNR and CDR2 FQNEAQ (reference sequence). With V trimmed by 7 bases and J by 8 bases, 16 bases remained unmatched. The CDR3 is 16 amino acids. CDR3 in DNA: TGTGCCAGCACGCCCCCCTCGGGACAGGGGACGGGCGGCTACACCTTC. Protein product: CASTPPSGQGTGGYTF.

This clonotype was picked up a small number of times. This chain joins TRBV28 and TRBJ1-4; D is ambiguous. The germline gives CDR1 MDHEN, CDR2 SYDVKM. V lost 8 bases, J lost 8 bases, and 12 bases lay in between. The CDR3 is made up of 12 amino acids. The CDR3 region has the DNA TGTGCCAGCCGGTCCGTTGGAGAAAAACTGTTTTTT. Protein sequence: CASRSVGEKLFF.

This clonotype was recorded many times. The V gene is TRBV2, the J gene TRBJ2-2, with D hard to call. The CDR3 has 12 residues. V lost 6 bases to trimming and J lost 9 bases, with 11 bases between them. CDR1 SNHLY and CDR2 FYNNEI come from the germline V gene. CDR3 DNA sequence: TGTGCCAGCAGCCCCTATAGCCGGGAGCTGTTTTTT. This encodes CASSPYSRELFF.

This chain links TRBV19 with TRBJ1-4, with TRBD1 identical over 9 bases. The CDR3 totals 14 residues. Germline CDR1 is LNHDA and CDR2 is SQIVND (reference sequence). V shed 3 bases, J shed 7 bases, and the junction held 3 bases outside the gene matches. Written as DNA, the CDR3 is TGTGCCAGTAGTATCCCGGGACAGGGTGAAAAACTGTTTTTT. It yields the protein CASSIPGQGEKLFF.

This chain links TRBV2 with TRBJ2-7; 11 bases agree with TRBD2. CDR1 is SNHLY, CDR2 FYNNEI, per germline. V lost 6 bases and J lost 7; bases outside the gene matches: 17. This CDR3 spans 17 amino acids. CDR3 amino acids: CASSPVGTSGIIGEQYF. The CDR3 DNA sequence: TGTGCCAGCAGCCCCGTAGGGACTAGCGGTATCATTGGGGAGCAGTACTTC.